Below are 12 T cell receptor beta chains sequenced from a single sample in a study of cytomegalovirus exposure and HLA in healthy donors. Repertoires were generated with immunoSEQ multiplex PCR, while TCRdb's copy carries only in-frame clones and drops some. The data contain 71,000 or so clones, 94% of them seen just once; the ten biggest clones take up more than 1.2%. What was sequenced was PBMCs. Receptor source: a young man in good health and CMV-seropositive.

The chain links TRBV4-2 to TRBJ1-4, with 9 nucleotides matching TRBD1. Germline CDR1 reads LGHNA; CDR2 reads YNFKEQ. CDR3 size: 16 residues. The J segment lost 5 bases and the V segment lost 1 base, leaving 5 bases of the junction unmatched. CDR3 region: CASSQAMGQGNEKLFF. For the CDR3, the DNA is TGTGCCAGCAGCCAAGCGATGGGACAGGGAAATGAAAAACTGTTTTTT.

The sample holds one count of this clone. The chain links TRBV28 to TRBJ2-7; TRBD1 agrees at 10 bases. The germline V gene encodes CDR1 MDHEN and CDR2 SYDVKM. CDR3 length: 17 residues. V dropped 3 bases and J dropped 2; count of bases not matched to a gene: 10. The CDR3 spells CASSFALGTGVPYEQYF. In nucleotides, the CDR3 is TGTGCCAGCAGTTTTGCCCTGGGGACAGGGGTCCCCTACGAGCAGTACTTC.

The gene calls are TRBV30 and TRBJ1-1; D is unresolved. The CDR3 covers 13 residues. CDR1 and CDR2 from the germline V gene are GTSNPN and SVGIG (reference sequence). V was clipped by 1 base and J by 3 bases, with 9 bases between them. CDR3 DNA: TGTGCCTGGAGTGGCGGAAGGTACACTGAAGCTTTCTTT. Protein sequence: CAWSGGRYTEAFF.

V gene TRBV27 combines with J gene TRBJ2-3; D is possibly TRBD2 (6 bases). The CDR3 runs to 12 residues. Germline CDR1 is MNHEY and CDR2 is SMNVEV (reference sequence). Trimming stripped 6 bases from V and 5 bases from J, with 9 bases between. CDR3 sequence (DNA): TGTGCCAGCAGCCGAGCGGGAGATACGCAGTATTTT. Its protein product is CASSRAGDTQYF.

The rearrangement joins TRBV7-9 to TRBJ2-2; 9 nucleotides align to TRBD2. The CDR3 length is 14 residues. Losses at the gene ends were 6 bases for V and 7 bases for J; bases not matched to a gene: 6. Looked up from germline, CDR1 is SEHNR and CDR2 is FQNEAQ (reference sequence). CDR3 sequence reads: CASSLAGRIGELFF. CDR3 nucleotides: TGTGCCAGCAGTCTAGCGGGGAGGATCGGGGAGCTGTTTTTT.

The chain carries TRBV5-1 and TRBJ2-7; the match to TRBD2 covers 7 bases. CDR1 and CDR2 from the germline V gene are SGHRS and YFSETQ. CDR3 length: 17 amino acids. The V segment lost 0 bases and the J segment 0 bases; nucleotides outside the gene matches: 9. In DNA form, the CDR3 reads TGCGCCAGCAGCTTGGGGGGCCGCCGCGGGGGCTCCTACGAGCAGTACTTC. Translated, it gives CASSLGGRRGGSYEQYF.

The chain uses TRBV4-1 and TRBJ2-3; tentatively, D is TRBD2 (5 bases). V was pared by 4 bases and J by 0 bases, with 11 bases between. Germline assignment: CDR1 MGHRA and CDR2 YSYEKL. This CDR3 comprises 15 residues. The CDR3 sequence is CASSRAGLSTDTQYF. CDR3 DNA: TGCGCCAGCAGCCGTGCGGGTCTTAGCACAGATACGCAGTATTTT.

The rearrangement links TRBV28 to TRBJ2-7; 13 bases fit TRBD2. CDR3 length equals 19 residues. The J segment lost 4 bases and the V segment lost 4 bases, leaving 16 bases of the junction unmatched. Per the germline V gene, CDR1 is MDHEN and CDR2 is SYDVKM. CDR3 residues: CASSSPKTRTSGGPYEQYF. CDR3 sequence (DNA): TGTGCCAGCAGTTCCCCAAAGACCCGGACTAGCGGGGGACCTTACGAGCAGTACTTC.

J is TRBJ1-1 and V is TRBV10-3; D possibly corresponds to TRBD1 (6 bases). The CDR3 has 15 residues. Trimming cost V 10 bases and J 0 bases, with 18 bases left between them. Germline loops: CDR1 ENHRY, CDR2 SYGVKD. In DNA, the CDR3 is TGTGCCACCTTCAGGGGTTTGGGGATGAACACTGAAGCTTTCTTT. It specifies CATFRGLGMNTEAFF.

This chain joins TRBV6-5 and TRBJ2-7, with 9 bases lining up with TRBD1. The CDR3 consists of 13 residues. With 6 bases clipped from V and 2 bases from J, the junction kept 2 bases outside the gene matches. The germline V gene has CDR1 MNHEY and CDR2 SVGAGI. The CDR3 sequence is CASRDRGPYEQYF. The CDR3 region has the DNA TGTGCCAGCAGGGACAGGGGACCCTACGAGCAGTACTTC.

The chain joins TRBV5-1 to TRBJ1-2; 7 positions agree with TRBD1. After removal of 2 bases from V and 3 bases from J, the junction contained 7 bases not matched to a gene. Germline values: CDR1 SGHRS, CDR2 YFSETQ. The CDR3 length is 15 residues. CDR3 nucleotide sequence: TGCGCCAGCAGCTTTGACAGGGCGAGGGACTATGGCTACACCTTC. The encoded protein is CASSFDRARDYGYTF.

The chain joins TRBV6-1 to TRBJ1-5; D unresolved. In germline, CDR1 is MNHNS, CDR2 SASEGT. The ends were cut back, 4 bases at V and 1 base at J, with 11 bases in the middle. CDR3 size: 15 residues. This CDR3 reads CASSGTSWSNQPQHF. The CDR3 nucleotides are TGTGCCAGCAGTGGAACTTCTTGGAGCAATCAGCCCCAGCATTTT.